These 7 T cell receptor beta chains were sequenced from one sample in a study of CD8 T cells in Susac syndrome. It was with random hexamers that roughly 0.45 to 1 ug RNA was reverse transcribed. Each CDR3 protein is one row after TCRdb ran MiXCR on the immunoSEQ multiplex PCR reads. The sample consists of 150,000 to 190,000 distinct CDR3 sequences, approximately 96% of them appearing once. The sample consisted of CD4+ T cells from PBMCs. The receptors originated from a human donor with Susac syndrome.

This sequence joins TRBV20-1 and TRBJ2-6, with 10 nucleotides matching TRBD2. CDR3 size: 16 residues. The V gene end was trimmed by 3 bases and the J gene end by 2 bases; junction bases not matched to a gene: 4. Germline loops: CDR1 DFQATT, CDR2 SNEGSKA (reference sequence). Here the CDR3 reads CSARDTSGAGANVLTF. The CDR3 coding sequence is TGCAGTGCTAGGGATACTAGCGGGGCTGGGGCCAACGTCCTGACTTTC.

The V and J genes are TRBV12-3 or TRBV12-4 and TRBJ2-7; 8 nucleotides agree with TRBD1. The CDR3 loop spans 12 amino acids. V dropped 5 bases and J dropped 6; count of bases not matched to a gene: 3. This CDR3 is CASSMTGVEQYF. The CDR3 bases are TGTGCCAGCAGTATGACAGGGGTCGAGCAGTACTTC.

The chain is built from TRBV6-2 or TRBV6-3 and TRBJ1-5; unclear D gene. The germline V and J ends were trimmed by 5 bases and 2 bases, with 19 bases remaining between them. Germline-derived CDR1 and CDR2 are MNHEY and SVGEGT. This CDR3 region has 17 residues. CDR3 DNA sequence: TGTGCCAGCAGTGCCTCTACGGGGTTCGTTCGCAATCAGCCCCAGCATTTT. Residues: CASSASTGFVRNQPQHF.

The rearrangement links TRBV20-1 to TRBJ2-3; D is possibly TRBD1 (6 bases). V lost 1 base to trimming and J lost 5 bases, with 13 bases between them. The CDR3 covers 14 residues. Germline V gene sequence: CDR1 DFQATT, CDR2 SNEGSKA (reference sequence). CDR3 in DNA: TGCAGTGCTAGAGTGAAACAGGGCAGAGATACGCAGTATTTT. Protein product: CSARVKQGRDTQYF.

V is TRBV12-3 or TRBV12-4 and J is TRBJ2-3; perhaps TRBD1 as D (5 bases). V lost 3 bases to trimming and J lost 1 base, with 8 bases between them. The CDR3 spans 14 residues. CDR3 region: CASSFSTGTDTQYF. The CDR3 DNA sequence: TGTGCCAGCAGTTTTTCGACAGGCACAGATACGCAGTATTTT.

The J gene is TRBJ2-5, the V gene TRBV20-1; 15 nucleotides agree with TRBD2. Looked up from germline, CDR1 is DFQATT and CDR2 is SNEGSKA (reference sequence). The CDR3 spans 16 residues. Trimming at V came to 6 bases and at J to 0 bases, leaving 5 bases not matched to a gene. The CDR3 is CSAHGTSGGNQETQYF. CDR3 DNA: TGCAGTGCGCACGGGACTAGCGGGGGGAACCAAGAGACCCAGTACTTC.

This clonotype was picked up one time. The chain joins TRBV5-1 to TRBJ2-1, with D possibly TRBD2 on 5 matching bases. V was cut by 7 bases and J by 4 bases, with 9 bases left in between. The germline V gene encodes CDR1 SGHRS and CDR2 YFSETQ. The CDR3 consists of 12 residues. The CDR3 spells CASSRGYNEQFF. In DNA, the CDR3 is TGCGCCAGCTCCCGGGGTTACAATGAGCAGTTCTTC.